This TCR beta chain is drawn from a study of T cell repertoires in cytomegalovirus infection. The overall study: Indications came from public TCR beta signatures; they pointed to CMV infection and to a matching HLA type.

TCRdb recomputed calls from the reads with MiXCR, one row per CDR3 protein. The table records 200,000 or so distinct CDR3 sequences, roughly a fifth of them present only once. Broader study findings: Predominance within the ex vivo response was attributable to HLA-C-restricted CMV-specific TCR beta clonotypes.

This clonotype was seen a handful of times. The target antigen is unknown. V gave up 2 bases and J gave up 5 bases; unmatched junction bases: 3. Germline values: CDR1 SGHDT, CDR2 YYEEEE. CDR3 size: 13 residues. Source material: PBMCs. The rearrangement joins TRBV5-6 to TRBJ2-5, with 7 bases fitting TRBD1. The sequence derives from a human donor in good health (CMV status not recorded). Some clones in this sample may be carry-over from other donors' samples. The CDR3 is CASSLPGGETQYF. CDR3 coding DNA: TGTGCCAGCAGCTTACCAGGGGGTGAGACCCAGTACTTC.